The T cell receptor (beta chain) described here comes from a study of blood T cell repertoires in COVID-19. Looking at the study overall: Researchers got acute and convalescent COVID-19 samples from the United States, Italy and Spain. The cDNA or gDNA used as material had been derived from T cells, B-cell-depleted T cells, or PBMCs.

Original processing methods: Researchers report that nucleated cell counts were estimated from reference gene primer amplification. TCRdb keeps only in-frame clones here, not all; method: immunoSEQ multiplex PCR. D and trimming come from the DNA, and the V and J calls and clone size come from that table. The top ten hold around an eighth of the sample, which has about 18,000 clones, roughly 89% seen once. CDR1 and CDR2 (germline): MRHNA, SNTAGT. J was trimmed by 0 bases and V by 6 bases; bases with no gene match: 18. The CDR3 spans 20 residues. The sequenced sample was peripheral blood. This sequence was found in a man between 60 and 70 years old with active COVID-19. The chain employs TRBV6-4 and TRBJ2-2, with 8 bases that match TRBD2. The CDR3 is CASSPLRRGTRDPNTGELFF. The CDR3 DNA reads as TGTGCCAGCAGCCCCCTACGGCGCGGGACTAGGGATCCGAACACCGGGGAGCTGTTTTTT.